The clone carrying this T cell receptor (beta chain) appeared many times. Trimming shortened V by 3 bases and J by 4 bases, and 5 bases separated the two germline ends. The CDR3 covers 11 residues. Germline V gene sequence: CDR1 SQVTM, CDR2 ANQGSEA. The data originate from a study of early T cells in non-severe SARS-CoV-2 infection. TCRdb reprocessed the 5' RACE reads with MiXCR, giving one entry per CDR3 protein. Of about 77,000 distinct CDR3 sequences in the sample, approximately 5% are singletons; the top ten hold approximately 7%. The rearrangement uses TRBV29-1 and TRBJ2-3; D unresolved. The sample consisted of whole blood, taken at baseline. The TCR originated in an adult who was a healthcare worker with PCR-confirmed SARS-CoV-2 infection or an uninfected control (not recorded which). The CDR3 here is CSVEGADTQYF. The DNA for the CDR3 is TGCAGCGTTGAGGGTGCAGATACGCAGTATTTT.